This T cell receptor (beta chain) was sequenced for a study of T cell changes during pregnancy in multiple sclerosis. From germline, CDR1 is LNHDA and CDR2 SQIVND (reference sequence). V was trimmed by 7 bases and J by 2 bases, leaving 12 bases between them. The CDR3 runs to 14 residues. Assay: immunoSEQ multiplex PCR; the TCRdb copy retains only in-frame clones and omits some. The table has 20,000 to 25,000 clones, around 86% seen once. The receptor's source is a female donor in good health, enrolled as a control in a pregnancy study. This specimen was CD8+ T cells from peripheral blood mononuclear cells, taken in the first trimester of pregnancy. V usage is TRBV19 and J usage is TRBJ1-3; no firm D call. The CDR3 is CASTPGSPGNTIYF. The CDR3 DNA reads as TGTGCCAGTACCCCGGGATCACCTGGAAACACCATATATTTT.